The rows below give T cell receptor beta chains drawn from one sample of a study of post-analysis software for immune sequencing data. TCRdb itself ran the PCR reads through MiXCR, one entry per CDR3 protein. The sample has around 440,000 distinct CDR3 sequences, 45% seen once. The sequenced material came from blood. Receptors originate from a girl aged 5-17 years with multiple sclerosis. CDR3s include the opening cysteine and the closing phenylalanine or tryptophan. D genes are given only for firm matches. Clone size, where shown, is once, few, many, or a class for clones that have expanded.

j_call: TRBJ2-3; clone_size: .; d_call: TRBD2; v_call: TRBV24-1; cdr3_aa: CATSDLNVAGGYTDTQYF; cdr3_nt: TGTGCCACCAGTGATTTGAATGTAGCGGGAGGATACACAGATACGCAGTATTTT
j_call: TRBJ2-2; clone_size: once; d_call: .; v_call: TRBV29-1; cdr3_aa: CSAKLDGTGELFF; cdr3_nt: TGCAGCGCGAAATTGGACGGGACCGGGGAGCTGTTTTTT
j_call: TRBJ1-1; clone_size: .; d_call: .; v_call: TRBV4-3; cdr3_aa: CASSQDQGGDTEAFF; cdr3_nt: TGCGCCAGCAGCCAAGATCAGGGTGGGGACACTGAAGCTTTCTTT
j_call: TRBJ1-1; clone_size: .; d_call: .; v_call: TRBV7-9; cdr3_aa: CASSSVTGNTEAFF; cdr3_nt: TGTGCCAGCAGCTCAGTGACGGGGAACACTGAAGCTTTCTTT
j_call: TRBJ2-1; clone_size: .; d_call: TRBD2; v_call: TRBV9; cdr3_aa: CASSVTSGGAVEQFF; cdr3_nt: TGTGCCAGCAGCGTGACTAGCGGGGGGGCTGTTGAGCAGTTCTTC
j_call: TRBJ1-5; clone_size: few; d_call: .; v_call: TRBV7-3; cdr3_aa: CASSLNGDNQPQHF; cdr3_nt: TGTGCCAGCAGCTTAAACGGCGACAATCAGCCCCAGCATTTT
j_call: TRBJ2-5; clone_size: .; d_call: .; v_call: TRBV12-3/TRBV12-4; cdr3_aa: CASSFMWWWEQYF; cdr3_nt: TGTGCCAGCAGTTTTATGTGGTGGTGGGAGCAGTACTTC
j_call: TRBJ1-2; clone_size: few; d_call: .; v_call: TRBV7-2; cdr3_aa: CASSLGFGEYGYTF; cdr3_nt: TGTGCCAGCAGCTTAGGGTTCGGGGAATATGGCTACACCTTC
j_call: TRBJ2-1; clone_size: .; d_call: .; v_call: TRBV3-1; cdr3_aa: CASSHEVAHNEQFF; cdr3_nt: TGTGCCAGCAGCCACGAGGTGGCTCACAATGAGCAGTTCTTC
j_call: TRBJ2-7; clone_size: once; d_call: .; v_call: TRBV6-6; cdr3_aa: CASSYSRGWYEQYF; cdr3_nt: TGTGCCAGCAGTTACTCTAGGGGCTGGTACGAGCAGTACTTC
j_call: TRBJ2-6; clone_size: .; d_call: .; v_call: TRBV5-6; cdr3_aa: CASSFVTSFFDNVLTF; cdr3_nt: TGTGCCAGCAGCTTCGTTACATCCTTTTTCGATAACGTCCTGACTTTC
j_call: TRBJ2-1; clone_size: few; d_call: .; v_call: TRBV5-1; cdr3_aa: CASSLEGDEQFF; cdr3_nt: TGTGCTAGCAGCTTAGAGGGGGATGAGCAGTTCTTC
j_call: TRBJ2-1; clone_size: few; d_call: .; v_call: TRBV6-1; cdr3_aa: CASSDWRTYNEQFF; cdr3_nt: TGTGCCAGCAGTGACTGGCGGACGTACAATGAGCAGTTCTTC
j_call: TRBJ2-1; clone_size: .; d_call: .; v_call: TRBV7-9; cdr3_aa: CASSTVGQIATIAYNEQFF; cdr3_nt: TGTGCCAGCAGCACGGTTGGACAGATCGCCACAATCGCGTACAATGAGCAGTTCTTC
j_call: TRBJ1-6; clone_size: .; d_call: TRBD1; v_call: TRBV7-2; cdr3_aa: CASSLRQGRSYNSPLHF; cdr3_nt: TGTGCCAGCAGCTTACGACAGGGAAGATCCTATAATTCACCCCTCCACTTT
j_call: TRBJ2-5; clone_size: .; d_call: TRBD2; v_call: TRBV20-1; cdr3_aa: CRGLAGETQYF; cdr3_nt: TGCAGGGGACTAGCGGGGGAGACCCAGTACTTC
j_call: TRBJ2-1; clone_size: .; d_call: TRBD1; v_call: TRBV11-3; cdr3_aa: CASSLGTGRDNEQFF; cdr3_nt: TGTGCCAGCAGCTTAGGGACAGGTCGCGACAATGAGCAGTTCTTC
j_call: TRBJ1-4; clone_size: few; d_call: TRBD1; v_call: TRBV4-1; cdr3_aa: CASSQSQGQGVDEKLFF; cdr3_nt: TGCGCCAGCAGCCAATCCCAGGGACAGGGGGTAGACGAAAAACTGTTTTTT
j_call: TRBJ1-5; clone_size: .; d_call: .; v_call: TRBV15; cdr3_aa: CATSRGYSNQPQHF; cdr3_nt: TGTGCCACCAGCAGAGGTTATAGCAATCAGCCCCAGCATTTT
j_call: TRBJ2-6; clone_size: .; d_call: TRBD1; v_call: TRBV9; cdr3_aa: CASSTPGQLYGANVLTF; cdr3_nt: TGTGCCAGCAGCACCCCGGGACAGTTATACGGGGCCAACGTCCTGACTTTC
j_call: TRBJ2-5; clone_size: .; d_call: TRBD2; v_call: TRBV5-1; cdr3_aa: CASSISGRRETQYF; cdr3_nt: TGCGCCAGCAGCATTAGCGGGAGACGAGAGACCCAGTACTTC
j_call: TRBJ2-5; clone_size: .; d_call: TRBD2; v_call: TRBV10-3; cdr3_aa: CAISLAGELQETQYF; cdr3_nt: TGTGCCATCAGCCTAGCGGGAGAACTACAAGAGACCCAGTACTTC
j_call: TRBJ2-7; clone_size: .; d_call: TRBD2; v_call: TRBV20-1; cdr3_aa: CSASVFGLAVYEQYF; cdr3_nt: TGCAGTGCTAGTGTATTCGGACTAGCGGTCTACGAGCAGTACTTC
j_call: TRBJ2-5; clone_size: few; d_call: TRBD1; v_call: TRBV5-1; cdr3_aa: CASSWGDREYQETQYF; cdr3_nt: TGCGCCAGCAGCTGGGGGGACAGGGAGTACCAAGAGACCCAGTACTTC
j_call: TRBJ2-3; clone_size: few; d_call: TRBD1; v_call: TRBV20-1; cdr3_aa: CSASAGQGVSTDTQYF; cdr3_nt: TGCAGTGCTAGCGCCGGACAGGGGGTTAGCACAGATACGCAGTATTTT
j_call: TRBJ1-5; clone_size: once; d_call: TRBD1; v_call: TRBV7-2; cdr3_aa: CASSLAPGQRSNQPQHF; cdr3_nt: TGTGCCAGCAGCTTAGCCCCGGGACAGCGTAGCAATCAGCCCCAGCATTTT
j_call: TRBJ2-7; clone_size: .; d_call: .; v_call: TRBV7-3; cdr3_aa: CASSLSPGEHEQYF; cdr3_nt: TGTGCCAGCAGCTTAAGTCCCGGGGAACACGAGCAGTACTTC
j_call: TRBJ2-1; clone_size: few; d_call: .; v_call: TRBV28; cdr3_aa: CASSRLPGNEQFF; cdr3_nt: TGTGCCAGCAGTCGGCTTCCCGGCAATGAGCAGTTCTTC
j_call: TRBJ2-7; clone_size: .; d_call: TRBD2; v_call: TRBV24-1; cdr3_aa: CATSDSGLAGNEQYF; cdr3_nt: TGTGCCACCAGTGATTCGGGACTAGCGGGAAACGAGCAGTACTTC
j_call: TRBJ2-1; clone_size: many; d_call: .; v_call: TRBV20-1; cdr3_aa: CSARRRKSSNYNEQFF; cdr3_nt: TGCAGTGCTAGAAGGCGGAAATCGTCAAACTACAATGAGCAGTTCTTC
j_call: TRBJ2-1; clone_size: .; d_call: .; v_call: TRBV7-9; cdr3_aa: CASSLALGTSYYNEQFF; cdr3_nt: TGTGCCAGCAGCTTAGCCCTTGGGACGTCCTACTACAATGAGCAGTTCTTC
j_call: TRBJ1-2; clone_size: few; d_call: .; v_call: TRBV29-1; cdr3_aa: CSVQRGSYGYTF; cdr3_nt: TGCAGCGTTCAAAGGGGCAGCTATGGCTACACCTTC
j_call: TRBJ2-5; clone_size: .; d_call: .; v_call: TRBV5-4; cdr3_aa: CASSLGTEGGETQYF; cdr3_nt: TGTGCCAGCAGCTTGGGTACTGAGGGTGGGGAGACCCAGTACTTC
j_call: TRBJ2-4; clone_size: .; d_call: .; v_call: TRBV6-1; cdr3_aa: CASSQGHPAKNIQYF; cdr3_nt: TGTGCCAGCAGTCAAGGACACCCAGCCAAAAACATTCAGTACTTC
j_call: TRBJ2-1; clone_size: .; d_call: TRBD1; v_call: TRBV29-1; cdr3_aa: CSAPRTGSSYNEQFF; cdr3_nt: TGCAGCGCCCCCCGGACAGGGAGCTCCTACAATGAGCAGTTCTTC
j_call: TRBJ1-1; clone_size: few; d_call: TRBD1; v_call: TRBV9; cdr3_aa: CASSVGGAGGTEAFF; cdr3_nt: TGTGCCAGCAGCGTAGGGGGAGCAGGGGGCACTGAAGCTTTCTTT
j_call: TRBJ1-2; clone_size: few; d_call: .; v_call: TRBV28; cdr3_aa: CASRRVDYGYTF; cdr3_nt: TGTGCCAGCCGGAGGGTGGACTATGGCTACACCTTC
j_call: TRBJ2-7; clone_size: .; d_call: TRBD2; v_call: TRBV2; cdr3_aa: CASIVETSGRNEQYF; cdr3_nt: TGTGCCAGCATCGTTGAGACTAGCGGGAGAAACGAGCAGTACTTC
j_call: TRBJ2-1; clone_size: .; d_call: TRBD2; v_call: TRBV12-5; cdr3_aa: CASGLVLGTSGRVRYNEQFF; cdr3_nt: TGTGCTAGTGGTTTGGTCCTCGGGACTAGCGGGAGGGTAAGATACAATGAGCAGTTCTTC
j_call: TRBJ2-1; clone_size: few; d_call: TRBD2; v_call: TRBV28; cdr3_aa: CASTLLGASGSYTYNEQFF; cdr3_nt: TGTGCCAGCACCCTCCTCGGGGCTAGCGGGAGTTACACCTACAATGAGCAGTTCTTC
j_call: TRBJ2-1; clone_size: .; d_call: .; v_call: TRBV29-1; cdr3_aa: CSVEHSWTGAGDEQFF; cdr3_nt: TGCAGCGTTGAACATTCATGGACGGGCGCCGGGGATGAGCAGTTCTTC
j_call: TRBJ2-1; clone_size: .; d_call: TRBD2; v_call: TRBV20-1; cdr3_aa: CSASGTSRYNEQFF; cdr3_nt: TGCAGCGCGTCCGGGACTAGCAGATACAATGAGCAGTTCTTC
j_call: TRBJ2-7; clone_size: .; d_call: TRBD1; v_call: TRBV10-3; cdr3_aa: CAIRDREKDEQYF; cdr3_nt: TGTGCCATCAGGGACAGGGAGAAGGACGAGCAGTACTTC
j_call: TRBJ2-7; clone_size: .; d_call: .; v_call: TRBV7-2; cdr3_aa: CASSLRSADEQYF; cdr3_nt: TGTGCCAGCAGCTTAAGGTCGGCGGATGAGCAGTACTTC
j_call: TRBJ2-7; clone_size: .; d_call: TRBD2; v_call: TRBV6-1; cdr3_aa: CASSRPFNSGYTYEQYF; cdr3_nt: TGTGCCAGCAGTCGTCCTTTTAATAGCGGGTACACCTACGAGCAGTACTTC
j_call: TRBJ2-1; clone_size: few; d_call: .; v_call: TRBV5-1; cdr3_aa: CASSGTEQFF; cdr3_nt: TGCGCCAGCAGCGGGACCGAGCAGTTCTTC
j_call: TRBJ2-3; clone_size: few; d_call: TRBD2; v_call: TRBV20-1; cdr3_aa: CSATLGGSIRADTQYF; cdr3_nt: TGCAGTGCGACCTTGGGCGGGAGCATAAGGGCAGATACGCAGTATTTT
j_call: TRBJ2-5; clone_size: .; d_call: .; v_call: TRBV7-2; cdr3_aa: CASSSATGSGETQYF; cdr3_nt: TGTGCCAGCAGCTCCGCGACAGGCTCCGGAGAGACCCAGTACTTC
j_call: TRBJ1-2; clone_size: .; d_call: .; v_call: TRBV6-5; cdr3_aa: CASSQNRGFGGYTF; cdr3_nt: TGTGCCAGCAGCCAAAATCGGGGGTTTGGAGGCTACACCTTC
j_call: TRBJ2-1; clone_size: .; d_call: .; v_call: TRBV12-3/TRBV12-4; cdr3_aa: CASSPGTPNEQFF; cdr3_nt: TGTGCCAGCAGTCCCGGGACCCCGAATGAGCAGTTCTTC
j_call: TRBJ2-5; clone_size: few; d_call: TRBD1; v_call: TRBV10-3; cdr3_aa: CAISVRTGGQETQYF; cdr3_nt: TGTGCCATCAGTGTAAGGACAGGGGGGCAAGAGACCCAGTACTTC
j_call: TRBJ2-1; clone_size: few; d_call: TRBD2; v_call: TRBV9; cdr3_aa: CASSPRLAGVLSYNEQFF; cdr3_nt: TGTGCCAGCAGCCCCCGACTAGCGGGAGTGCTATCCTACAATGAGCAGTTCTTC
j_call: TRBJ2-7; clone_size: once; d_call: .; v_call: TRBV28; cdr3_aa: CAISAGARVSYEQYF; cdr3_nt: TGTGCCATTTCAGCAGGGGCTAGAGTATCCTACGAGCAGTACTTC